This T cell receptor (beta chain) was identified during a study of blood T cell repertoires in COVID-19. Background on the study: Sites in the United States, Italy and Spain provided acute and convalescent COVID-19 samples.

Adults between roughly 18 and 95 years of age took part from about two dozen US areas. Study processing details: From reference gene primer amplification, estimates of nucleated cell counts were derived. Assay: immunoSEQ multiplex PCR; the TCRdb copy retains only in-frame clones and omits some. V, J and clone size are taken as reported in that table, and D and trimming were inferred from the DNA itself. The repertoire includes over 150,000 clones, around 83% of them detected once, and 6.2% sits in the top ten. CDR3 size: 10 residues. The receptor comes from a man between 35 and 55 years old who had recovered from COVID-19. The sample consisted of PBMCs or T cells enriched from blood (not recorded which). The V gene is TRBV21-1, the J gene TRBJ2-7; TRBD2, the table's D call, was not compared with the DNA. TRBV21-1 is classified as a pseudogene. The CDR3 is CAPPSGVWYF. CDR3 DNA sequence: TGTGCCCCCCCCAGCGGGGTGTGGTACTTC.